This TCR beta chain appears in the sequencing data of a study of cytomegalovirus exposure and HLA in healthy donors (dated by TCRdb to between 2016 and 2019). Study-wide context: An earlier analysis of 587 of the donors reported 250 to 350 Gb of sequence data and 117 million unique TCR beta sequences obtained from around 170 million T cells. Approximately 310 gigabases of sequencing data and approximately 93 million unique TCR sequences were included in an early release covering 500 to 750 HLA-typed donors. The genetic ancestry cluster associated with self-reported Caucasian donors included over 80% of the 398 genotyped donors. The study aimed to test whether cataloging public T cell receptors could reveal signatures of past pathogen exposure. The T cell repertoires of under 750 subjects were profiled by immunosequencing and related to cytomegalovirus serostatus. Along with the roughly 670-subject first cohort, a separate validation cohort of over a hundred different subjects was used. To predict cytomegalovirus infection status, the study brought together high-throughput TCR immunosequencing, statistical association of individual TCRs with disease status, and machine learning. A later analysis re-examined previously published TCR beta repertoires from just over 650 donors and added high-resolution HLA genotyping to investigate patterns of TCR occurrence. In the later analysis, no new phenotypic data were used to find candidate immune exposures; instead, reliance was placed on TCR beta sequences and their occurrence across donors. An earlier analysis of several hundred of the donors applied high-throughput TCR beta sequencing to assess whether each TCR beta V gene segment acted as functional or pseudogenic. Donor age, sex, ethnicity and CMV serostatus were collected together with the repertoire data. Genome-wide SNP genotypes for about 65% of the roughly 670 donors were used in a later genetic analysis, which treated that subset as a discovery cohort. All discovery cohort repertoires had been generated using a single sequencing platform. Both class I and class II loci were covered by HLA typing, at four-digit resolution. The number of typed donors differed by locus: about 620-630 for A, B, C, DRB1 and DQB1; roughly 510 for DQA1; some 590 for DPA1; and around 470 for DPB1. A handful of DR-DQ haplotypes were handled as single units for association and clustering because linkage in the cohort was strong. Among about 390 genotyped donors of the cohort, an average of approximately 250,000 unique TCR beta nucleotide sequences were sequenced per donor, about a sixth of them non-productive. What the work shows at the level of the full study, not this receptor alone: A further reported finding was that TCR beta sequences accurately predicted the HLA-A and HLA-B alleles for most subjects in the first cohort. According to the authors, the approach could potentially be generalized to other disease states and immunological phenotypes. Seventeen rarely observed V segments, including chromosome 9 orphons, were excluded from the earlier analysis of a few hundred of the donors because counts were too low. For the cohort, immune exposure information was limited to CMV serostatus. The study listed 164 TCR beta chains as associated with cytomegalovirus. When HLA alleles, especially DR and DQ, strongly co-occurred, attributing TCR associations to individual alleles was difficult. In vitro tests confirmed that a few of the cytomegalovirus-associated TCR beta chains recognize cytomegalovirus antigens. Compared with the 666-donor mean, donors in an Asian-associated ancestry cluster had fewer N-insertions in productive TCRs, according to a later genetic analysis. In a later genetic analysis, a missense DCLRE1C variant was associated with V-gene and J-gene trimming of TCR beta chains, and the association was replicated in an independent cohort. While some public TCRs were present in many individuals, most TCR sequences turned up only very rarely across donors. This cohort had only TCR beta chains sequenced, and the lack of alpha or paired-chain data limited which features could be detected. Roughly uniform sequencing depth across donors was assumed in presence/absence analyses, although this assumption may not hold. A later analysis found that HLA-associated TCR beta chains were more clonally expanded and had lower generation probabilities than equally common non-associated chains. Several of the top co-occurrence clusters appeared to be linked to parvovirus B19, influenza, CMV and Epstein-Barr virus, according to a later analysis. In a later analysis, most CMV-associated TCR beta chains were found to appear HLA-restricted, with HLA associations seemingly driven largely by CMV exposure. An earlier analysis of some 560 of the donors showed that most TCR beta V segments appeared in productive rearrangements either about 87% or about 30% of the time, which broadly matched IMGT annotations. A cluster of highly shared sequence variants was judged likely to represent a technical artifact of the sequencing pipeline. Because HLA typing was unavailable for some donors at each locus, only the typed subset was used in association tests. Because the 87-base-pair reads could not distinguish some IMGT-functional V segments, including TRBV6-2 and TRBV6-3, those segments were excluded. Specific HLA alleles were associated with 15,000 to 20,000 TCR beta sequences at a false discovery rate of 0.05 in a later analysis. The classifier was reported to diagnose cytomegalovirus status with high specificity and sensitivity in both the original and validation cohorts. Correlated functional status among segregating V segments might be attributable to linkage disequilibrium, but an unknown experimental factor could not be ruled out. According to a later analysis, TCR association rates differed among HLA loci, with DRB1 alleles showing the most associated TCRs and HLA-C alleles showing the fewest.

The method behind the library was the immunoSEQ multiplex PCR assay. The multiplex PCR relied on a mix of 60 forward primers for TCR Vbeta segments and 13 reverse primers for TCR Jbeta segments. A multiplex PCR assay on genomic DNA amplified the CDR3 region of rearranged TCR beta genes. Amplified TCR beta libraries were sequenced as 87-base-pair reads on the Illumina HiSeq System. On the authors' methods: A later analysis counted approximately 84 million unique TCR beta chains across the 550 to 800 repertoires, and some 11 million of these chains were shared by at least two donors. Raw reads were error-corrected and collapsed into unique sequences by a nearest-neighbor algorithm in which closely related sequences were merged to remove PCR and sequencing errors. To assign V, D and J gene segments, CDR3 sequences were aligned to IMGT reference sequences. Each retained sequence needed at least a six-nucleotide match to both a V gene segment and a J gene segment. Rearrangements were classified as productive when the CDR3 lacked stop codons and remained in frame with V and J, and all other rearrangements were classified as non-productive. CDR3 was defined according to IMGT convention as the region running from the second conserved V-encoded cysteine to the conserved J-encoded phenylalanine. Sequences without an unambiguous match to a single V gene segment were excluded from the earlier analysis of approximately 560 of the donors. In an earlier analysis of approximately 590 of the donors, V segments were called functional above 56.7% productive rearrangements and were called segregating when the between-donor standard deviation exceeded 5%. A statistical classification framework was built for diagnosing cytomegalovirus status from the catalog of TCR beta chain sequences. In a later analysis, TCR nucleotide sequences were compared against IMGT/GENE-DB human TR gene sequences so that V and J genes could be assigned. In a later analysis, CDR3 sequences and most-parsimonious VDJ recombination scenarios were assigned using the TCRdist pipeline. In a later analysis, every TCR beta chain was defined by the combination of its CDR3 amino acid sequence and its V-gene family, and reads without a unique V-gene family were dropped. To address suspected cross-contamination and a sequencing artifact, a later analysis removed 450 to 700 highly shared, low-generation-probability nucleotide sequences. In a later analysis, a clonal expansion index for each public chain was calculated from normalized within-repertoire ranks of inferred template counts. A later analysis computed generation probabilities with a VDJ recombination model fitted to out-of-frame rearrangements, and checked the results against IGoR. In a later analysis, TCR-TCR, TCR-HLA and TCR-CMV co-occurrence was scored with hypergeometric tests, and a repertoire-size bias correction was applied to TCR pairs. To estimate false discovery rates, a later analysis permuted the HLA or CMV assignments 20 times. In a later analysis, co-occurring TCRs were grouped using DBSCAN, with TCRdist sequence similarity added in when clustering inside HLA-allele-positive subsets. Repertoires with fewer than 30,000 or more than 120,000 public chains were left out of co-occurrence clustering, as were a few repertoires with anomalous nucleotide sharing. TCRdb retrieved this table from immuneACCESS and kept in-frame rearrangements only. Not all clones are present; in checked studies, unresolved V genes account for under half, and no reason is known for the remainder. That table furnishes V, J and clone size, whereas the DNA furnished D and trimming. The sample has approximately 59,000 clones on record, around 73% of them singletons. Roughly 3.1% of the sample is held by the ten biggest clonotypes.

The cohort comprised fewer than 700 healthy bone marrow donors. At the time of sampling, every cohort member was nominally healthy, though immune exposures that went unrecorded were likely present. The donor tested CMV seropositive, placing the donor among the 290 or so seropositive members of the cohort. A peripheral blood sample was provided by each donor, and peripheral blood mononuclear cells were used for TCR beta sequencing. The Qiagen DNeasy Blood Extraction Kit was used to extract genomic DNA from the blood cell samples. There are 17 amino acids in the CDR3, from cysteine to phenylalanine inclusive. Only the CDR3 portion is preserved as DNA: 51 bases, with reading frame beginning at the first base. From V the trimming removes 3 bases and from J it removes 6 bases, while the gene matches leave 12 bases of the junction unaccounted for. CDR1 MDHEN and CDR2 SYDVKM are derived from the germline V gene.

Only a few counts were recorded for this clone. The antigen this receptor binds is unknown. No much larger clonotype is one base removed from it; base qualities were not supplied. The sequence was obtained from a girl aged 5 to 17 in good health and CMV-seropositive. The chain links TRBV28 with TRBJ2-1; TRBD2 agrees with 9 junctional bases. Sequencing was performed on PBMCs. The CDR3 in this case is CASSFPSGARRGNEQFF. The sequence in DNA is TGTGCCAGCAGTTTCCCTAGCGGGGCCCGAAGGGGCAATGAGCAGTTCTTC.